The following is a T cell receptor (beta chain) sequence with its context. The antigen this receptor binds is unknown. Per-base qualities were not stored, and no clone one base away is much larger. The data derive from a study of blood T cell repertoires in COVID-19 (dated by TCRdb to about 2020). Regarding the study in general: Samples covering the acute and convalescent phases of COVID-19 were provided by collaborators in the United States, Italy and Spain. Deeply sampled blood TCRbeta repertoires from subjects exposed to, actively infected with, or recovered from COVID-19 were included in the dataset. The repertoires were made available in a free public database intended to serve as a resource for research on the immune response to SARS-CoV-2. Nearly every sample came with metadata listing a de-identified subject ID, COVID-19 status, age in years and sex. HLA class I and class II types, where available, came from metadata supplied by the sample provider rather than from assay-based typing. The material from the prospective study consisted of cDNA or gDNA derived from T cells, B-cell-depleted T cells, or PBMCs. The samples were drawn from two sources: the first 160 participants of the ongoing ImmuneRACE study, and some 1,300 subjects contributed by 6 global collaborators. The study at large found these results: Clinical and demographic metadata were provided uncurated, with the amount varying by source and participant.

In Seattle, one collaborating source enrolled patients while the infection was active and tracked those patients longitudinally over the course of disease. Each collaborating institution followed its own protocols to collect whole blood in K2EDTA tubes. Collaborator samples were shipped for TCRbeta analysis as frozen whole blood, isolated PBMCs, or DNA extracted from either sample type. TCRbeta CDR3 regions were amplified from genomic DNA by means of the immunoSEQ Assay, a bias-controlled multiplex PCR. The authors' pipeline ran thus. Nucleated cell counts per sample were estimated from amplification of reference gene primers within the assay. To quantify the absolute abundance of each unique TCRbeta CDR3 rearrangement, sequence reads were collapsed and filtered. For each sample, productive Simpson clonality was calculated as the square root of Simpson's diversity index over productive rearrangements. In its TCRdb copy, this immuneACCESS table keeps in-frame sequences only and misses some clones. Where compared with another copy, unresolved V genes explain less than half of these, and the others have no known cause. For V, J and clone size, that table is used; D and trimming come from the DNA. For this sample the table gives 390,000 or so clones, of which approximately 88% were detected only once. Around 3% of the sample is in the top ten clones.

The receptor's source is a woman aged 30 to 39 with COVID-19, enrolled during active disease. The source material was peripheral blood.

The DNA sequence is as follows: TGTGCCACCAGTGACAAAATTACTAGCGGGAGTATCGATACGCAGTATTTT. Its protein is CATSDKITSGSIDTQYF. The chain was built from TRBV24-1 and TRBJ2-3, with 11 bases matching TRBD2. Reading the germline V gene gives CDR1 KGHDR and CDR2 SFDVKD. Reading from cysteine to phenylalanine, the CDR3 counts 17 amino acids. Only the CDR3 DNA stays, 51 bases, in frame from base 1. Unmatched junction bases come to 11, with V trimmed by 4 bases and J by 6 bases.